The sequence of this T cell receptor (beta chain) was determined in a study of blood T cell repertoires in COVID-19. About the research overall: Donors in the United States, Italy and Spain gave samples during acute or convalescent COVID-19.

TCRdb keeps only in-frame clones here, not all; method: immunoSEQ multiplex PCR. The sample has roughly 120,000 clones; 80% to 90% are singletons. This CDR3 has 16 residues. Germline CDR1 is SGHTA and CDR2 is FQGNSA. Trimming took 5 bases from V and 0 from J, leaving 17 bases between them. Material for sequencing was peripheral blood. This rearrangement joins TRBV7-2 to TRBJ2-7; possibly TRBD2 for D (6 bases). The source of this sequence is a man in his 70s who had recovered from COVID-19. CDR3 loop: CASSRYLASSSYEQYF. The CDR3 DNA sequence: TGTGCCAGCAGCAGATACCTAGCGTCGAGCTCCTACGAGCAGTACTTC.